The sequence of this T cell receptor beta chain was determined in a study of blood T cell repertoires in COVID-19. Study in general: From the United States, Italy and Spain came samples of acute and convalescent COVID-19.

This clone was picked up a small number of times. Under the authors' procedure: It was from reference gene primer amplification that nucleated cell counts were estimated. TCRdb's copy holds only in-frame clones and misses some; the assay was immunoSEQ multiplex PCR. D and trimming were read from the DNA, whereas the V and J calls and clone size are those reported in that table. The sample yields some 220,000 clones, approximately 85% seen once. The CDR3 is 15 residues long. The V segment lost 4 bases and the J segment 2 bases; nucleotides outside the gene matches: 6. Per germline, CDR1 KGHDR and CDR2 SFDVKD.

The receptor's source is a woman aged 70-85 years with COVID-19, enrolled during active disease. The chain combines TRBV24-1 with TRBJ1-2; 7 bases are a match to TRBD1. The sample taken for sequencing was peripheral blood. The DNA of the CDR3 is TGTGCCACCAGTGACCGCGGGACAGCGAACTATGGCTACACCTTC. Amino acids: CATSDRGTANYGYTF.